This TCR beta chain was recorded in a study of Ad26.COV2.S vaccination and SARS-CoV-2 variants. Study-level background: Ad26.COV2.S shots went into the muscle once or twice, 56 days apart.

To note about this clone: Its target is not known.

The repertoire was sequenced with immunoSEQ multiplex PCR; TCRdb's copy has only in-frame clones and lacks some. The table has around 420,000 clones, roughly 90% seen once; the top ten hold 3.6%. Noted treatment: some 20 received Ad26.COV2.S at low or high dose, single or two shots; about 5 received placebo; per-sample allocation not given. Repertoires come from day 63 after the first vaccine or placebo injection. Whole-study results and caveats: While placebo recipients had lower spike-specific TCR breadth, vaccine recipients had more. Substantial post-vaccination breadth of spike-specific CD8+ and CD4+ T cell responses was reported.

Sequencing used peripheral blood, obtained in a trial of Ad26.COV2.S vaccine versus placebo. The clonotype was recovered from a person aged 18-65 years who received the Ad26.COV2.S COVID-19 vaccine or a placebo.

CDR3 nucleotide sequence: TGCAGCGTTGAGTTAGCGGGGGGGATCGTAGAGACCCAGTACTTC. Translating gives CSVELAGGIVETQYF. V and J are TRBV29-1 and TRBJ2-5; 11 bases are shared with TRBD2. Per germline, CDR1 SQVTM and CDR2 ANQGSEA. The trim removed 3 bases at V and 4 bases at J, leaving 7 bases unmatched. This CDR3 region has 15 residues.